This T cell receptor (beta chain) was sequenced for a study of T-cell memory formation after mild COVID-19. Study-wide findings and caveats: Mostly located in CM and EM were contracting CD4+ clones, with contracting CD8+ clones located in EMRA.

About this clonotype itself: Its antigen remains unknown.

Barcoded TCR alpha and TCR beta cDNA libraries with UMIs came from 5'RACE using constant-segment primers. MiXCR was run by TCRdb on the 5' RACE reads, yielding one entry per CDR3 protein. The sample carries roughly 130,000 distinct CDR3 sequences, roughly 15% recorded once. This CDR3 comprises 14 residues. Trimming took 1 base from V and 0 from J, leaving 6 bases between them. CDR1 and CDR2 (germline): SGHDN, FVKESK. The chain carries TRBV14 and TRBJ1-1; D gene unclear. The specimen sequenced was PBMCs or a T cell subset sorted from them (not recorded which). The sequence came from an adult woman who had mild COVID-19 (a few samples of this study predate the infection). Cell type and time point are not known. The CDR3 protein is CASSQGPVNTEAFF. The CDR3 nucleotides are TGTGCCAGCAGCCAAGGGCCCGTGAACACTGAAGCTTTCTTT.